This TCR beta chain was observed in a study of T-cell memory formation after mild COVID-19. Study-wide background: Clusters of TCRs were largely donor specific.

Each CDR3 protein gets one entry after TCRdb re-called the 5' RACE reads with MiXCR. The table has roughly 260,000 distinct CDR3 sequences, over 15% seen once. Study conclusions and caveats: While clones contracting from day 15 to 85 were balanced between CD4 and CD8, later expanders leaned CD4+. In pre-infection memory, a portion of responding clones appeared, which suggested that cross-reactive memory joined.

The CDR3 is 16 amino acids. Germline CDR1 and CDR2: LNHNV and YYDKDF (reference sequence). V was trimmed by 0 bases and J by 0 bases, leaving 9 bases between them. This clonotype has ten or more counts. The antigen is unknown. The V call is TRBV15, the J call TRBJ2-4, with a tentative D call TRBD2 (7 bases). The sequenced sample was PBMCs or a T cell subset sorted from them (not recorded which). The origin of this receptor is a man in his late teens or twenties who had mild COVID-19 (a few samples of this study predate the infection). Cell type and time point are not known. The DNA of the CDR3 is TGTGCCACCAGCAGAGAGGGGGGGGCAGCCAAAAACATTCAGTACTTC. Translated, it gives CATSREGGAAKNIQYF.